A single T cell receptor (beta chain) is shown here with its context. Its specificity is not known. The sample belongs to a study of cytomegalovirus exposure and HLA in healthy donors. Findings and caveats of the study: In terms of immune exposure information, only CMV serostatus was available. Earlier analysis found most TCR beta V segments productive about 90% or about 30% of the time. Among TCR sequences, most were rare, though some public TCRs appeared in many donors.

There are 15 residues in the CDR3. Germline lookup yields CDR1 LNHDA and CDR2 SQIVND (reference sequence). The V gene end was trimmed by 5 bases and the J gene end by 4 bases; junction bases not matched to a gene: 9. In the PCR, 60 Vbeta and 13 Jbeta primers were used. Produced via immunoSEQ multiplex PCR; TCRdb's table is partial and in-frame only. The sample yields more than 150,000 clones, around 76% seen once. The chain employs TRBV19 and TRBJ2-7, with 9 bases identical to TRBD1. The TCR sequence derives from a woman aged 25-40 years in good health and CMV-seropositive. Sequencing input: PBMCs. The CDR3 nucleotides read TGTGCCAGTAGTGTCTCCGGGACAGGGCGGTACGAGCAGTACTTC. It codes for CASSVSGTGRYEQYF.